The rows below give T cell receptor beta chains drawn from one sample of a study of T cells in Graves' hyperthyroidism and ophthalmopathy. TCRdb used MiXCR to reprocess the multiplex PCR reads, holding one entry per CDR3 protein. The sample shows 650,000 to 850,000 distinct CDR3 sequences, about 19% of them seen only once. Sequenced material: blood. The receptors stem from a woman in her 50s with Graves' hyperthyroidism that later progressed to Graves' ophthalmopathy. CDR3s include the opening cysteine and the closing phenylalanine or tryptophan. Fields, in order: CDR3 DNA, CDR3 protein, clone size, J gene, D gene, V gene. The D gene is left open where the match is weak. Clone size is stated in some rows and not others, as once, few, many or a class when expanded.

cdr3_nt: TGTGCCATCAGTGAGTCGAAGGCGGGGGGGTCTACCGGGGAGCTGTTTTTT
cdr3_aa: CAISESKAGGSTGELFF
clone_size: few
j_call: TRBJ2-2
d_call: TRBD2
v_call: TRBV10-3

cdr3_nt: TGTGCCAGCAGGACGATGGGCGAAAAACTGTTTTTT
cdr3_aa: CASRTMGEKLFF
clone_size: few
j_call: TRBJ1-4
d_call: .
v_call: TRBV6-1

cdr3_nt: TGTGCCAGCAGTCGTGGACAGCTAGTCTCACCCCTCCACTTT
cdr3_aa: CASSRGQLVSPLHF
clone_size: .
j_call: TRBJ1-6
d_call: .
v_call: TRBV27

cdr3_nt: TGTGCCAGCACCAACGGGGGGGCTGTCGACACCGGGGAGCTGTTTTTT
cdr3_aa: CASTNGGAVDTGELFF
clone_size: .
j_call: TRBJ2-2
d_call: TRBD2
v_call: TRBV6-1

cdr3_nt: TGCGCCAGCAGCATAGGACATCCGACAGATACGCAGTATTTT
cdr3_aa: CASSIGHPTDTQYF
clone_size: .
j_call: TRBJ2-3
d_call: .
v_call: TRBV5-1

cdr3_nt: TGTGCCAGCACGTCGTCGGGACACCGCTCTGGAAACACCATATATTTT
cdr3_aa: CASTSSGHRSGNTIYF
clone_size: .
j_call: TRBJ1-3
d_call: .
v_call: TRBV6-1

cdr3_nt: TGTGCCATCAGTGATCGCTTAACATCGGACACTGAAGCTTTCTTT
cdr3_aa: CAISDRLTSDTEAFF
clone_size: many
j_call: TRBJ1-1
d_call: .
v_call: TRBV10-3

cdr3_nt: TGTGCCAGCAGCCGGGGACCCACCGGAGCTTTCTTT
cdr3_aa: CASSRGPTGAFF
clone_size: many
j_call: TRBJ1-1
d_call: .
v_call: TRBV7-8

cdr3_nt: TGTGCCAGCAGTGTCCGGGACAGGCGCCTAGTACAGTACTTC
cdr3_aa: CASSVRDRRLVQYF
clone_size: many
j_call: TRBJ2-5
d_call: TRBD1
v_call: TRBV6-1

cdr3_nt: TGTGCCAGCAGCCAACTGGACAGGGCCTACGAGCAGTACTTC
cdr3_aa: CASSQLDRAYEQYF
clone_size: few
j_call: TRBJ2-7
d_call: TRBD1
v_call: TRBV4-2

cdr3_nt: TGTGCCAGCAGCCCGGGACACGCTAACACTGAAGCTTTCTTT
cdr3_aa: CASSPGHANTEAFF
clone_size: many
j_call: TRBJ1-1
d_call: .
v_call: TRBV7-3

cdr3_nt: TGTGCCAGCAGACAAACAGGGAGGTCTCAGCCCCAGCATTTT
cdr3_aa: CASRQTGRSQPQHF
clone_size: few
j_call: TRBJ1-5
d_call: .
v_call: TRBV27

cdr3_nt: TGCAGTGCTAGCGGGACAGGGGTTGCTGGCTACACCTTC
cdr3_aa: CSASGTGVAGYTF
clone_size: .
j_call: TRBJ1-2
d_call: TRBD1
v_call: TRBV20-1

cdr3_nt: TGTGCCAGCAGAAACAGGGCAACGAACACCGGGGAGCTGTTTTTT
cdr3_aa: CASRNRATNTGELFF
clone_size: few
j_call: TRBJ2-2
d_call: .
v_call: TRBV6-1

cdr3_nt: TGTGCCAGCAGGACCGACAGCTCCTATAATTCACCCCTCCACTTT
cdr3_aa: CASRTDSSYNSPLHF
clone_size: .
j_call: TRBJ1-6
d_call: .
v_call: TRBV6-1

cdr3_nt: TGTGCCAGCACCCAAAGGCCCTATGGCTACACCTTC
cdr3_aa: CASTQRPYGYTF
clone_size: many
j_call: TRBJ1-2
d_call: .
v_call: TRBV7-2

cdr3_nt: TGTGCCAGCAGCGAAAGTAGCGGGGGGAACACCGGGGAGCTGTTTTTT
cdr3_aa: CASSESSGGNTGELFF
clone_size: many
j_call: TRBJ2-2
d_call: TRBD2
v_call: TRBV3-1

cdr3_nt: TGTGCCACCAGCAGAGATCACACTTGGCGGACCCAGTACTTC
cdr3_aa: CATSRDHTWRTQYF
clone_size: .
j_call: TRBJ2-5
d_call: .
v_call: TRBV15

cdr3_nt: TGTGCCAGCAGCCGTCTCGGAGGGGGAAATCAGCCCCAGCATTTT
cdr3_aa: CASSRLGGGNQPQHF
clone_size: few
j_call: TRBJ1-5
d_call: .
v_call: TRBV6-1

cdr3_nt: TGCGCCAGCAGCTTTTACCCCGGGACCGGTATTTCTAACTATGGCTACACCTTC
cdr3_aa: CASSFYPGTGISNYGYTF
clone_size: few
j_call: TRBJ1-2
d_call: .
v_call: TRBV5-1

cdr3_nt: TGTGCTAGTGGTTTGGAAAGAAGGACCCTTACACTAAACGGCACTGAAGCTTTCTTT
cdr3_aa: CASGLERRTLTLNGTEAFF
clone_size: .
j_call: TRBJ1-1
d_call: .
v_call: TRBV12-5

cdr3_nt: TGTGCCATCAGTGCCGGGACAGCAAATTCACCCCTCCACTTT
cdr3_aa: CAISAGTANSPLHF
clone_size: few
j_call: TRBJ1-6
d_call: TRBD1
v_call: TRBV10-3

cdr3_nt: TGCGCCAGCAGCTCAAACGGGGGGCTGAACACTGAAGCTTTCTTT
cdr3_aa: CASSSNGGLNTEAFF
clone_size: many
j_call: TRBJ1-1
d_call: .
v_call: TRBV5-1

cdr3_nt: TGTGCCAGCAGCCTAGAAACGGCTGAAGCTTTCTTT
cdr3_aa: CASSLETAEAFF
clone_size: many
j_call: TRBJ1-1
d_call: .
v_call: TRBV11-2

cdr3_nt: TGTGCCAGCAGCTTAATGGGGACCCTGGAGGAGCTGTTTTTT
cdr3_aa: CASSLMGTLEELFF
clone_size: few
j_call: TRBJ2-2
d_call: .
v_call: TRBV7-9

cdr3_nt: TGTGCCAGCAGTGCCTGGACCGGTAATGAAAAACTGTTTTTT
cdr3_aa: CASSAWTGNEKLFF
clone_size: .
j_call: TRBJ1-4
d_call: .
v_call: TRBV6-1

cdr3_nt: TGTGCCAGTAGTATGGAGCAGGCAGGTGCGTCAGATACGCAGTATTTT
cdr3_aa: CASSMEQAGASDTQYF
clone_size: .
j_call: TRBJ2-3
d_call: .
v_call: TRBV19

cdr3_nt: TGTGCCAGCAGCTTCGGCAGGGCGGCCGGGGAGCTGTTTTTT
cdr3_aa: CASSFGRAAGELFF
clone_size: .
j_call: TRBJ2-2
d_call: .
v_call: TRBV7-6

cdr3_nt: TGTGCCAGCAGTTACGGACGTAGCAATGAGCAGTTCTTC
cdr3_aa: CASSYGRSNEQFF
clone_size: many
j_call: TRBJ2-1
d_call: .
v_call: TRBV6-6

cdr3_nt: TGTGCCAGCAGTACACCGGGACAGGGGGTCACCGGGGAGCTGTTTTTT
cdr3_aa: CASSTPGQGVTGELFF
clone_size: .
j_call: TRBJ2-2
d_call: TRBD1
v_call: TRBV12-3/TRBV12-4

cdr3_nt: TGTGCCACCAGTGATGCAGGGGGAGATACGCAGTATTTT
cdr3_aa: CATSDAGGDTQYF
clone_size: .
j_call: TRBJ2-3
d_call: TRBD1
v_call: TRBV24-1

cdr3_nt: TGTGCCAGCGGCTCGCCTGGAACTGGAAACACCATATATTTT
cdr3_aa: CASGSPGTGNTIYF
clone_size: .
j_call: TRBJ1-3
d_call: .
v_call: TRBV6-1

cdr3_nt: TGTGCCAGCAGTCCCCGGCCCGAATTTTCCCCCGGGGAGCTGTTTTTT
cdr3_aa: CASSPRPEFSPGELFF
clone_size: .
j_call: TRBJ2-2
d_call: .
v_call: TRBV25-1

cdr3_nt: TGTGCCAGCAGTCGGACAGGACCTAGCTCCTACGAGCAGTACTTC
cdr3_aa: CASSRTGPSSYEQYF
clone_size: many
j_call: TRBJ2-7
d_call: TRBD1
v_call: TRBV6-1

cdr3_nt: TGTGCCATCAACGGTCAGGGGGGTCAGCCCCAGCATTTT
cdr3_aa: CAINGQGGQPQHF
clone_size: .
j_call: TRBJ1-5
d_call: TRBD1
v_call: TRBV10-3

cdr3_nt: TGTGCTAGTGCTAGGGTAGGAGAGACCCAGTACTTC
cdr3_aa: CASARVGETQYF
clone_size: .
j_call: TRBJ2-5
d_call: .
v_call: TRBV12-5

cdr3_nt: TGTGCCAGCAGCCGAGAGCTAGCCGGCACAGATACGCAGTATTTT
cdr3_aa: CASSRELAGTDTQYF
clone_size: many
j_call: TRBJ2-3
d_call: .
v_call: TRBV7-9

cdr3_nt: TGTGCCAGCAGCGTCGGAGGGACAGTGTACTCTGGAAACACCATATATTTT
cdr3_aa: CASSVGGTVYSGNTIYF
clone_size: few
j_call: TRBJ1-3
d_call: TRBD1
v_call: TRBV7-9

cdr3_nt: TGTGCCAGCAGCCAACCGGGACTAGGTCGGGGTGAGCAGTTCTTC
cdr3_aa: CASSQPGLGRGEQFF
clone_size: .
j_call: TRBJ2-1
d_call: TRBD2
v_call: TRBV3-1

cdr3_nt: TGCAGCGTTGAAGATGGCTCAAGAGGTCACTACGAGCAGTACTTC
cdr3_aa: CSVEDGSRGHYEQYF
clone_size: once
j_call: TRBJ2-7
d_call: .
v_call: TRBV29-1

cdr3_nt: TGTGCCAGCAGCTTCCCCTTTTTGGGGAGGGAAGGGGGGAACTATGGCTACACCTTC
cdr3_aa: CASSFPFLGREGGNYGYTF
clone_size: .
j_call: TRBJ1-2
d_call: .
v_call: TRBV7-9

cdr3_nt: TGTGCCAGCAGCCTGAACATCGGGGGTCAGCCCCAGCATTTT
cdr3_aa: CASSLNIGGQPQHF
clone_size: many
j_call: TRBJ1-5
d_call: .
v_call: TRBV7-8

cdr3_nt: TGCGCCAGCACCTCTAAACAGGGAATATCTGAAGCTTTCTTT
cdr3_aa: CASTSKQGISEAFF
clone_size: .
j_call: TRBJ1-1
d_call: .
v_call: TRBV5-1

cdr3_nt: TGTGCCAGCAGCGGAAGACAGGGGGCTGGGACTGAAGCTTTCTTT
cdr3_aa: CASSGRQGAGTEAFF
clone_size: many
j_call: TRBJ1-1
d_call: TRBD1
v_call: TRBV11-1

cdr3_nt: TGTGCCATCAGTGAGTCCACGGTCGATGAGCAGTTCTTC
cdr3_aa: CAISESTVDEQFF
clone_size: .
j_call: TRBJ2-1
d_call: .
v_call: TRBV10-3

cdr3_nt: TGTGCCAGCAGTAAACAGGGGGCTAGCAATCAGCCCCAGCATTTT
cdr3_aa: CASSKQGASNQPQHF
clone_size: many
j_call: TRBJ1-5
d_call: TRBD1
v_call: TRBV12-3/TRBV12-4

cdr3_nt: TGCAGTGCTGGGCCGGGACCTGCTGAAAAACTGTTTTTT
cdr3_aa: CSAGPGPAEKLFF
clone_size: few
j_call: TRBJ1-4
d_call: .
v_call: TRBV20-1

cdr3_nt: TGTGCCAGCAGCCGGACAGACAGGGCGTCCTACAATGAGCAGTTCTTC
cdr3_aa: CASSRTDRASYNEQFF
clone_size: many
j_call: TRBJ2-1
d_call: TRBD1
v_call: TRBV3-1

cdr3_nt: TGTGCCACAAGACAGGGGTACACCGGGGAGCTGTTTTTT
cdr3_aa: CATRQGYTGELFF
clone_size: few
j_call: TRBJ2-2
d_call: TRBD1
v_call: TRBV5-5